The 20 T cell receptor beta chains given below trace back to one sample, sequenced in a study of Graves' ophthalmopathy and Graves' hyperthyroidism. Amplifying from RNA transcripts, the study obtained TCR beta CDR3 regions. The authors performed first-round RT-PCR with HTBI primers and then a second-round multiplex PCR. TCRdb used MiXCR to reprocess the multiplex PCR reads, holding one entry per CDR3 protein. Of approximately 410,000 distinct CDR3 sequences in the sample, approximately 15% are singletons; the top ten hold 7%. Sample: peripheral blood. Receptor source: a young woman with stable Graves' hyperthyroidism.

At least ten counts were recorded for this clonotype. The J gene is TRBJ1-1, the V gene TRBV12-3 or TRBV12-4, with D unclear. This CDR3 comprises 13 residues. V lost 0 bases to trimming and J lost 9 bases, with 11 bases between them. The CDR3 loop reads CASSLALTGKAFF. The DNA of the CDR3 is TGTGCCAGCAGTTTAGCGCTAACGGGGAAAGCTTTCTTT.

The table lists this clonotype with many counts. This chain uses TRBV6-2 or TRBV6-3 with TRBJ2-7; TRBD1 might be the D (6 bases). This CDR3 spans 16 amino acids. V gave up 0 bases and J gave up 2 bases, with 14 bases separating them. Germline V lookup: CDR1 MNHEY, CDR2 SVGEGT. CDR3 DNA sequence: TGTGCCAGCAGTTACTCGGTACGGGACAACCCCTACGAGCAGTACTTC. This gives the protein CASSYSVRDNPYEQYF.

This clonotype has a count of ten or more. The chain couples TRBV12-3 or TRBV12-4 to TRBJ1-5, with D maybe TRBD1 (5 bases). Trimming removed 3 bases from V and 1 base from J, with 10 bases in between. The CDR3 spans 15 residues. In nucleotides, the CDR3 is TGTGCCAGCAGTTTTAGGGGTAGGAGCAATCAGCCCCAGCATTTT. Protein product: CASSFRGRSNQPQHF.

In its sample, this clonotype was seen a few times. CDR3 sequence: CSVRLTDTQYF. The CDR3 nucleotides are TGCAGCGTGCGGCTAACAGATACGCAGTATTTT. V gene TRBV29-1 combines with J gene TRBJ2-3, with D hard to call. The CDR3 spans 11 residues. CDR1 is SQVTM and CDR2 is ANQGSEA in the germline V gene. Trimming took off 6 bases at V and 3 bases at J, with 7 bases between the two ends.

In this sample, this clonotype turned up many times. The genes are TRBV6-5 and TRBJ1-1; tentatively, D is TRBD1 (5 bases). With 2 bases removed from V and 2 bases from J, the gap between germline ends came to 12 bases. This CDR3 is built from 15 residues. Germline V gene data show CDR1 as MNHEY and CDR2 as SVGAGI. Here the CDR3 DNA reads TGTGCCAGCAGTTACCGGGACGTGAGAAACACTGAAGCTTTCTTT. The encoded protein is CASSYRDVRNTEAFF.

This clonotype was detected many times. This chain links TRBV2 with TRBJ2-7; 7 nucleotides match TRBD2. This CDR3 contains 13 residues. Germline CDR1 and CDR2: SNHLY and FYNNEI. Trimming removed 6 bases from V and 3 bases from J; junction bases left unmatched: 5. CDR3 bases: TGTGCCAGCAGCGCCGGGGGGAACTACGAGCAGTACTTC. As protein: CASSAGGNYEQYF.

This clonotype was seen ten or more times. The V call is TRBV12-3 or TRBV12-4, the J call TRBJ2-7, with 9 bases identical to TRBD1. The ends lost 5 bases at V and 0 bases at J; junction bases unmatched: 5. The CDR3 is 15 residues long. The CDR3 bases are TGTGCCAGCAGTCCATCGACAGGGGGCTCCTACGAGCAGTACTTC. Translation: CASSPSTGGSYEQYF.

Here the CDR3 reads CATASGTKSYEQYF. CDR3 nucleotides: TGTGCCACCGCATCCGGGACCAAATCCTACGAGCAGTACTTC. V and J are TRBV24-1 and TRBJ2-7, with D perhaps given as TRBD1 or TRBD2 (5 bases each). Trimming pared 9 bases from V and 1 base from J, leaving 15 bases between. Germline CDR1 KGHDR, CDR2 SFDVKD. CDR3 length equals 14 residues.

This clonotype was observed many times. This sequence joins TRBV19 and TRBJ1-5; TRBD1 is a possible D gene (6 bases). V lost 6 bases to trimming and J lost 3 bases, with 15 bases between them. The CDR3 sequence is 15 residues long. The V gene's germline CDR1 is LNHDA and CDR2 SQIVND (reference sequence). CDR3 sequence (DNA): TGTGCCAGTAGCGCCCAGGGGACTCCCAATCAGCCCCAGCATTTT. Translated, it gives CASSAQGTPNQPQHF. Together with reference TRBV19 and TRBJ1-5, the CDR3 gives the full variable domain: DGGITQSPKYLFRKEGQNVTLSCEQNLNHDAMYWYRQDPGQGLRLIYYSQIVNDFQKGDIAEGYSVSREKKESFPLTVTSAQKNPTAFYLCASSAQGTPNQPQHFGDGTRLSIL.

The V call is TRBV20-1, the J call TRBJ2-5; 9 bases line up with TRBD2. CDR1 and CDR2 from the germline V gene are DFQATT and SNEGSKA (reference sequence). CDR3 length: 15 residues. V lost 4 bases and J lost 5; bases outside the gene matches: 11. The CDR3 bases are TGCAGTGCTACAAAAGCGGGGGGCGTTCAGGAGACCCAGTACTTC. Residues: CSATKAGGVQETQYF.

This sequence joins TRBV19 and TRBJ2-7; TRBD1 aligns across 7 bases. Per germline, CDR1 LNHDA and CDR2 SQIVND (reference sequence). V dropped 5 bases and J dropped 5; count of bases not matched to a gene: 9. The length of the CDR3 is 14 residues. CDR3 loop: CASSPEGATNEQYF. The DNA for the CDR3 is TGTGCCAGTAGTCCCGAGGGGGCTACCAACGAGCAGTACTTC.

Many counts were recorded for this clonotype. This chain connects TRBV6-1 to TRBJ2-7; D assignment may be TRBD1 or TRBD2 (5 bases each). Germline lookup yields CDR1 MNHNS and CDR2 SASEGT. This CDR3 has 16 amino acids. V lost 7 bases and J lost 7, with 26 bases in between. The CDR3, as DNA: TGTGCCAGCAAATTCCAACCGGGACCGATTTCGGAGGAGCAGTACTTC. Translated, it gives CASKFQPGPISEEQYF.

The rearrangement links TRBV7-2 to TRBJ2-7; TRBD2 aligns across 7 bases. Germline V CDR1 and CDR2: SGHTA, FQGNSA. The CDR3 totals 14 residues. The V segment lost 5 bases and the J segment 6 bases; nucleotides outside the gene matches: 10. For the CDR3, the DNA is TGTGCCAGCAGCCCAAACGGACTAGTTGGCGAGCAGTACTTC. The encoded protein is CASSPNGLVGEQYF.

This clonotype was counted a few times. CDR3 DNA: TGTGCCAGCAGTTATTCTAGGGACGAGCAGTACTTC. Translated, it gives CASSYSRDEQYF. The V gene is TRBV6-9, the J gene TRBJ2-7; no definite D call. The CDR3 is made up of 12 amino acids. Germline V gene data show CDR1 as MNHGY and CDR2 as SVAAGI. Trimming pared 0 bases from V and 5 bases from J, leaving 5 bases between.

This clonotype came up many times. The J gene is TRBJ2-7, the V gene TRBV19; D is ambiguous. This CDR3 region has 13 residues. V lost 3 bases and J lost 2, with 8 bases in between. The germline V gene encodes CDR1 LNHDA and CDR2 SQIVND (reference sequence). The CDR3 spells CASSILGTYEQYF. Here the CDR3 DNA reads TGTGCCAGTAGTATCCTGGGAACCTACGAGCAGTACTTC.

This clonotype was counted ten times or more. The gene calls are TRBV7-2 and TRBJ2-5, with D possibly matching TRBD1 (6 bases). V was cut by 5 bases and J by 4 bases, with 14 bases left in between. CDR1 is SGHTA and CDR2 is FQGNSA in the germline V gene. This CDR3 comprises 14 residues. The CDR3 loop is CASSTQTGIETQYF. In nucleotides, the CDR3 is TGTGCCAGCAGCACCCAAACAGGGATAGAGACCCAGTACTTC.

In the case of this clonotype: It is likely a read error, because the conserved phenylalanine at the end of the CDR3 is missing. The chain combines TRBV6-1 with TRBJ1-1, with D perhaps TRBD1 (6 bases). Germline V lookup: CDR1 MNHNS, CDR2 SASEGT. The CDR3 is 13 residues long. V was cut by 5 bases and J by 0 bases, with 7 bases left in between. The chain's CDR3 is CASSRTVNTEAFY. The CDR3 DNA reads as TGTGCCAGCAGTAGGACAGTGAACACTGAAGCTTTCTAT.

Ten or more counts support this clonotype. The gene calls are TRBV6-1 and TRBJ1-2; 8 nucleotides line up with TRBD1. V gave up 6 bases and J gave up 4 bases; unmatched junction bases: 13. Germline values: CDR1 MNHNS, CDR2 SASEGT. CDR3 length: 16 amino acids. The CDR3 loop is CASRTRQGPELYGYTF. CDR3 DNA: TGTGCCAGCAGGACGAGACAGGGGCCCGAACTCTATGGCTACACCTTC.

Many counts were recorded for this clonotype. This chain's CDR3 is CASNQDSMNYGYTF. Here the CDR3 DNA reads TGTGCCAGTAACCAGGACAGTATGAACTATGGCTACACCTTC. The V gene is TRBV19, the J gene TRBJ1-2; weak D call: TRBD1 (6 bases). CDR1 LNHDA and CDR2 SQIVND come from the germline V gene (reference sequence). The CDR3 loop spans 14 amino acids. V lost 7 bases and J lost 2, with 14 bases in between.

Many counts were recorded for this clonotype. The chain recombines TRBV12-3 or TRBV12-4 with TRBJ2-4; 9 positions match TRBD1. The CDR3 loop spans 14 amino acids. Trimming at V came to 5 bases and at J to 5 bases, leaving 4 bases not matched to a gene. The CDR3 DNA reads as TGTGCCAGCAGTCAACGGGACAGGGAAAACATTCAGTACTTC. Protein sequence: CASSQRDRENIQYF.